This record covers a single TCR beta chain. The table came from immunoSEQ multiplex PCR; TCRdb's copy has only in-frame clones and leaves some out. The table lists over 150,000 clones, approximately 96% of them singletons. These data are taken from a study of control samples from healthy donors and cancer patients. With 7 bases clipped from V and 7 bases from J, the junction kept 9 bases outside the gene matches. CDR1 and CDR2 (germline): SNHLY, FYNNEI. The CDR3 extends over 15 amino acids. The sample consisted of blood. The receptor comes from a woman in her 30s in good health. V and J are TRBV2 and TRBJ2-1; TRBD2 aligns across 11 bases. The chain's CDR3 is CASILVAGGPNEQFF. CDR3 DNA sequence: TGTGCCAGCATTTTAGTAGCGGGAGGGCCGAATGAGCAGTTCTTC.